Listed below are T cell receptor beta chains from one sample, sequenced in a study of blood T cell repertoires in COVID-19. TCRdb's copy holds only in-frame clones and misses some; the assay was immunoSEQ multiplex PCR. The sample has tens of thousands of clones, around 87% seen once; the top ten hold about 3%. The specimen sequenced was peripheral blood. The receptors stem from a man in his forties or fifties with active COVID-19. Each CDR3 is given without its conserved first and last residue. Clone size is given for some rows only: seen once, a few or many times, or a class if the clone is expanded.

cdr3_aa,clone_size,cdr3_length,v_call
ASSLPGGVYGYT,-,12,TRBV19
ASSLKRRELRGYT,-,13,TRBV5-5
ASRNSGGLNTGELF,-,14,TRBV7-2
ASSFSRGTVSTDTQY,-,15,TRBV7-9
ASSGGGAGAWETQY,-,14,TRBV28
ATARLSSGNTIY,-,12,TRBV15
ASAATGTDNSPLH,-,13,TRBV6-4
ASSLGRGNYNEQF,-,13,TRBV7-2
ASSSGGSSYNEQF,-,13,TRBV2
ASSRTSGGFSYNEQF,-,15,TRBV6-4
ASSYTAQDTEAF,-,12,TRBV6-5
ASSEQNQETQY,-,11,TRBV10-1
ASSVEAGGGSGNTIY,once,15,TRBV9
ASSRDRVYEQY,-,11,TRBV7-2
ASSYAEYTEAF,-,11,TRBV6-5
ASSQWRGLGNYGYT,-,14,TRBV3-1/TRBV3-2
AISDSVSTDTQY,-,12,TRBV10-3
ATSAVAGTGNEKLF,-,14,TRBV15
AWSVRGQSSPLH,-,12,TRBV30
ASSLIGDRDFSGANVLT,-,17,TRBV11-3
ASSLGPGQGHEQY,-,13,TRBV7-3
ASSARGGPPYNEQF,-,14,TRBV27
ASSYSGGGTYEQY,-,13,TRBV6-2/TRBV6-3
ASSEPGQMNTEAF,-,13,TRBV25-1
ASRLIAGQETQY,-,12,TRBV2
ASRGPPYEQY,-,10,TRBV2
ASSLVGRDYEQY,-,12,TRBV7-8
ASSLTGSEAQY,once,11,TRBV7-3
ASRRLKGRWSTDTQY,-,15,TRBV5-6
ASSPGQGARTDTQY,once,14,TRBV5-1
ASSQDPPGQGWYQPQH,-,16,TRBV14
ASSSDRDRGSPLH,-,13,TRBV6-2/TRBV6-3
ASSLAGQGKGYT,-,12,TRBV7-9
ASSFKRAEAF,-,10,TRBV11-2
ASSINGYEQY,once,10,TRBV19
ASSRGSEVLEAF,-,12,TRBV7-9
ASSQRPKIVGLGDTGELF,-,18,TRBV4-2